A single sample is the source of the 15 T cell receptor beta chains below, sequenced in a study of blood T cell repertoires in COVID-19. Sequencing used immunoSEQ multiplex PCR; TCRdb keeps in-frame clones, though not all of them. The data contain 200,000 to 250,000 clones, more than 75% of them seen just once; the ten biggest clones take up roughly 2.8%. The sequenced material came from peripheral blood. The source is a man aged 45-65 years who had recovered from COVID-19.

The J gene is TRBJ2-7, the V gene TRBV28; 7 bases agree with TRBD1. J was trimmed by 6 bases and V by 6 bases; bases with no gene match: 8. The CDR3 spans 13 residues. Germline V lookup: CDR1 MDHEN, CDR2 SYDVKM. The CDR3 spells CASRTTGVGEQYF. CDR3 bases: TGTGCCAGCAGAACCACAGGGGTGGGCGAGCAGTACTTC.

J is TRBJ2-3 and V is TRBV15; D call uncertain. Per the germline V gene, CDR1 is LNHNV and CDR2 is YYDKDF (reference sequence). The CDR3 spans 14 residues. Trimming took 1 base from V and 6 from J, leaving 11 bases between them. CDR3 loop: CATSRVLVVDTQYF. The CDR3 nucleotides read TGTGCCACCAGCAGAGTTCTTGTCGTTGATACGCAGTATTTT.

This chain joins TRBV5-1 and TRBJ2-3; 7 bases fit TRBD1. CDR3 length: 17 residues. The V gene end was trimmed by 1 base and the J gene end by 3 bases; junction bases not matched to a gene: 11. Germline V gene sequence: CDR1 SGHRS, CDR2 YFSETQ. CDR3 DNA sequence: TGCGCCAGCAGCTTGCCGACAGGGAGAGCAAGTACAGATACGCAGTATTTT. Protein product: CASSLPTGRASTDTQYF.

This clone occurred once. The chain links TRBV28 to TRBJ1-5; maybe TRBD1 (5 bases). Trimming left V 8 bases short and J 4 bases short, with 9 bases between. The length of the CDR3 is 12 residues. Per the germline V gene, CDR1 is MDHEN and CDR2 is SYDVKM. CDR3 residues: CASRTTNQPQHF. CDR3 bases: TGTGCCAGCCGGACAACGAATCAGCCCCAGCATTTT.

The chain links TRBV19 to TRBJ2-5, with 7 bases matching TRBD1. Per germline, CDR1 LNHDA and CDR2 SQIVND (reference sequence). The CDR3 totals 13 residues. V shed 6 bases and J 2 bases; nucleotides not matched to a gene: 3. CDR3 region: CASSRDRQETQYF. DNA of the CDR3: TGTGCCAGTAGCCGGGACAGACAAGAGACCCAGTACTTC.

The CDR3 DNA follows: TGTGCCAGCGCAAGGTTAGCCCCGAACACCGGGGAGCTGTTTTTT. Its translation: CASARLAPNTGELFF. The rearrangement joins TRBV6-5 to TRBJ2-2; no clear D gene. Trimming shortened V by 8 bases and J by 0 bases, and 13 bases separated the two germline ends. The CDR3 has 15 amino acids. The germline V gene encodes CDR1 MNHEY and CDR2 SVGAGI.

The chain couples TRBV19 to TRBJ2-2, with 7 bases fitting TRBD2. The CDR3 totals 16 residues. The germline CDR1 and CDR2 sequences are LNHDA and SQIVND (reference sequence). V shed 3 bases, J shed 2 bases, and the junction held 6 bases outside the gene matches. The CDR3 here is CASSIPSGINTGELFF. DNA of the CDR3: TGTGCCAGTAGTATCCCAAGCGGGATCAACACCGGGGAGCTGTTTTTT.

J is TRBJ2-5 and V is TRBV28, with a tentative D call TRBD2 (6 bases). V was clipped by 8 bases and J by 1 base, with 17 bases between them. Germline V lookup: CDR1 MDHEN, CDR2 SYDVKM. The CDR3 runs to 15 residues. The CDR3, as DNA: TGTGCCAGCGGGTCATCGGGACTTGCCCAAGAGACCCAGTACTTC. It yields the protein CASGSSGLAQETQYF.

The V call is TRBV5-1, the J call TRBJ2-1, with 8 nucleotides matching TRBD2. The CDR3 loop spans 15 amino acids. V lost 2 bases, J lost 6 bases, and 7 bases stayed unmatched. Per the germline V gene, CDR1 is SGHRS and CDR2 is YFSETQ. The CDR3 region is CASSFVGLASNEQFF. CDR3 in DNA: TGCGCCAGCAGCTTCGTAGGACTAGCATCCAATGAGCAGTTCTTC.

This rearrangement joins TRBV6-5 to TRBJ2-7; perhaps TRBD2 as D (6 bases). The germline V and J ends were trimmed by 4 bases and 7 bases, with 14 bases remaining between them. The CDR3 spans 13 residues. The germline gives CDR1 MNHEY, CDR2 SVGAGI. CDR3 residues: CASSFEGGREQYF. The CDR3 DNA follows: TGTGCCAGCAGTTTCGAAGGAGGGCGGGAGCAGTACTTC.

This clone was seen only once. The genes are TRBV29-1 and TRBJ2-5; D is unclear. CDR1 is SQVTM, CDR2 ANQGSEA, per germline. CDR3 length: 11 residues. V lost 5 bases and J lost 4, with 8 bases in between. The CDR3 reads CSVLFGETQYF. The CDR3 nucleotides are TGCAGCGTTCTATTCGGAGAGACCCAGTACTTC.

This chain connects TRBV2 to TRBJ2-3, with D tentatively TRBD2 (5 bases). Germline V CDR1 and CDR2: SNHLY, FYNNEI. With 1 base removed from V and 0 bases from J, the gap between germline ends came to 8 bases. The CDR3 runs 15 residues. Written as DNA, the CDR3 is TGTGCCAGCAGTGAAGAGGCGGGTAGCACAGATACGCAGTATTTT. It translates to CASSEEAGSTDTQYF.

The chain has TRBV30 and TRBJ1-3; D unresolved. Trimming stripped 4 bases from V and 5 bases from J, with 6 bases between. CDR1 GTSNPN and CDR2 SVGIG come from the germline V gene (reference sequence). This CDR3 is 11 amino acids long. The CDR3 here is CAWISRNTIYF. CDR3 in DNA: TGTGCCTGGATTAGCCGAAACACCATATATTTT. The complete variable domain, with remaining parts taken from reference TRBV30 and TRBJ1-3, reads SQTIHQWPATLVQPVGSPLSLECTVEGTSNPNLYWYRQAAGRGLQLLFYSVGIGQISSEVPQNLSASRPQDRQFILSSKKLLLSDSGFYLCAWISRNTIYFGEGSWLTVV.

This sequence joins TRBV19 and TRBJ1-1; no definite D call. CDR1 LNHDA and CDR2 SQIVND come from the germline V gene (reference sequence). CDR3 size: 13 residues. V was shortened by 5 bases and J by 5 bases, with 12 bases between the two germline ends. CDR3 sequence reads: CASSLRSWTEAFF. Here the CDR3 DNA reads TGTGCCAGTAGTCTAAGAAGTTGGACTGAAGCTTTCTTT. Complete variable domain (other parts from reference TRBV19 and TRBJ1-1): DGGITQSPKYLFRKEGQNVTLSCEQNLNHDAMYWYRQDPGQGLRLIYYSQIVNDFQKGDIAEGYSVSREKKESFPLTVTSAQKNPTAFYLCASSLRSWTEAFFGQGTRLTVV.

V gene TRBV27 combines with J gene TRBJ2-5; 16 nucleotides align to TRBD2. With 5 bases clipped from V and 5 bases from J, the junction kept 11 bases outside the gene matches. Germline V gene lookup returns CDR1 MNHEY and CDR2 SMNVEV (reference sequence). This CDR3 region has 18 residues. The DNA for the CDR3 is TGTGCCAGCAGTCCTGGGACTAGCGGGAGGGCCCTCCGGGAGACCCAGTACTTC. Protein sequence: CASSPGTSGRALRETQYF.